These 15 T cell receptor beta chains were all obtained from the same sample, sequenced in a study of CD8+CD57+ T cells in acquired aplastic anemia. Patients included in sequencing had previously demonstrated CD8+CD57+ cell expansion by flow cytometry. The template used for profiling TCR beta VDJ and CDR3 was genomic DNA. Each CDR3 protein gets one entry after TCRdb re-called the reads with MiXCR. The sample consists of roughly 160,000 distinct CDR3 sequences, about two thirds of them appearing once. Sequencing input: sorted CD4+, CD8+, or CD8+CD57+ T cells (not recorded which) from PBMCs. These receptors all come from a human donor with aplastic anemia.

This chain links TRBV7-2 with TRBJ1-1; tentatively, D is TRBD1 (5 bases). The V gene's germline CDR1 is SGHTA and CDR2 FQGNSA. With 4 bases removed from V and 4 bases from J, the gap between germline ends came to 16 bases. The CDR3 has 15 amino acids. DNA of the CDR3: TGTGCCAGCAGCTCAAGACAGCGACCGGGCACTGAAGCTTTCTTT. Protein: CASSSRQRPGTEAFF.

Comment on this clonotype: At one boundary the junction diverges from the germline segment, which might be a read error. The rearrangement joins TRBV10-3 to TRBJ1-2; TRBD1 might be the D (6 bases). The CDR3 length is 13 residues. Germline CDR1 is ENHRY and CDR2 is SYGVKD. The CDR3 loop is CASSATGSGGYTF. The CDR3 DNA reads TGTGCCAGCAGTGCTACAGGGTCCGGTGGCTACACCTTC.

The chain carries TRBV7-9 and TRBJ2-1; perhaps TRBD1 as D (6 bases). This CDR3 has 16 amino acids. Germline V gene sequence: CDR1 SEHNR, CDR2 FQNEAQ (reference sequence). V lost 5 bases, J lost 3 bases, and 17 bases lay in between. The DNA of the CDR3 is TGTGCCAGCAGCACTTTTGGACAGTCCCACTACAATGAGCAGTTCTTC. Its translation is CASSTFGQSHYNEQFF.

This clonotype was detected once. Its ends do not fully match the called genes, so a read error is possible. The V gene is TRBV10-3, the J gene TRBJ2-7; 10 nucleotides align to TRBD1. CDR3 length: 14 residues. Germline values: CDR1 ENHRY, CDR2 SYGVKD. The CDR3, as DNA: TGTGCCAGCCAGTCCGGGACAGGGGCGGGCGAGCAATACTTC. Its translation is CASQSGTGAGEQYF.

The gene calls are TRBV4-3 and TRBJ2-1; D remains unclear. The CDR3 consists of 14 residues. V shed 4 bases and J shed 0 bases, with 7 bases lying between them. Looked up from germline, CDR1 is LGHNA and CDR2 is YSLEER. The CDR3 DNA is TGCGCCAGCAGCCCGGCCGGCTCCTACAATGAGCAGTTCTTC. Translation: CASSPAGSYNEQFF.

The rearrangement links TRBV10-3 to TRBJ2-2, with unresolved D. V lost 0 bases and J 0 bases, leaving 11 bases between the germline ends. The CDR3 has 17 residues. CDR1 is ENHRY and CDR2 is SYGVKD in the germline V gene. This CDR3 is CAISESTSASNTGELFF. The CDR3 DNA follows: TGTGCCATCAGTGAGTCGACTTCGGCGTCGAACACCGGGGAGCTGTTTTTT.

This clonotype turned up a few times. The chain has TRBV10-3 and TRBJ2-5; no clear D. V gave up 3 bases and J gave up 5 bases, with 13 bases separating them. The CDR3 extends over 14 amino acids. The germline CDR1 and CDR2 sequences are ENHRY and SYGVKD. The DNA of the CDR3 is TGTGCCATCAGTGACGATCGTCGCTTTGAGACCCAGTACTTC. Translated, it gives CAISDDRRFETQYF.

The rearrangement joins TRBV15 to TRBJ2-1, with a possible D match to TRBD2 (6 bases). V was trimmed by 0 bases and J by 1 base, leaving 7 bases between them. CDR1 is LNHNV, CDR2 YYDKDF, per germline (reference sequence). The CDR3 has 15 residues. The CDR3 loop is CATSRDAGSYNEQFF. Here the CDR3 DNA reads TGTGCCACCAGCAGAGATGCGGGATCCTACAATGAGCAGTTCTTC. Drawing the rest from reference TRBV15 and TRBJ2-1, the complete variable domain is DAMVIQNPRYQVTQFGKPVTLSCSQTLNHNVMYWYQQKSSQAPKLLFHYYDKDFNNEADTPDNFQSRRPNTSFCFLDIRSPGLGDTAMYLCATSRDAGSYNEQFFGPGTRLTVL.

This clonotype is labeled medium-sized. One end of the junction is discordant with germline, which a read error may explain. The chain uses TRBV6-5 and TRBJ2-7; no clear D gene. This CDR3 has 11 amino acids. Germline V gene sequence: CDR1 MNHEY, CDR2 SVGAGI. As DNA, the CDR3 is TGTGCCAGCAGTCACTCCTACGAGCAGTACTTC. This translates into CASSHSYEQYF.

This clonotype was seen ten or more times. V usage is TRBV25-1 and J usage is TRBJ2-7; weak D call: TRBD1 (8 bases). The CDR3 extends over 17 amino acids. Trimming pared 4 bases from V and 0 bases from J, leaving 19 bases between. CDR1 and CDR2 (germline): MGHDK, SYGVNS. CDR3 bases: TGTGCCAGCAGTGGGATCACAGGGGGGGACAGCTCCTACGAGCAGTACTTC. It codes for CASSGITGGDSSYEQYF.

The genes are TRBV29-1 and TRBJ1-2; D gene ambiguous. The CDR3 loop spans 12 amino acids. Germline CDR1 SQVTM, CDR2 ANQGSEA. The V end was cut by 3 bases, the J end by 2 bases, with 7 bases between. This CDR3 is CSVDGANYGYTF. The CDR3 nucleotides read TGCAGCGTTGACGGCGCGAACTATGGCTACACCTTC.

CDR3 amino acids: CASSDGDRFNYGYTF. The CDR3 DNA sequence: TGTGCCAGCAGTGACGGGGACAGGTTTAACTATGGCTACACCTTC. The chain links TRBV2 to TRBJ1-2; TRBD1 matches 8 bases. V was clipped by 3 bases and J by 1 base; unmatched bases: 4. The CDR3 totals 15 residues. Germline V gene sequence: CDR1 SNHLY, CDR2 FYNNEI. The full variable domain, rest sourced from reference TRBV2 and TRBJ1-2, is EPEVTQTPSHQVTQMGQEVILRCVPISNHLYFYWYRQILGQKVEFLVSFYNNEISEKSEIFDDQFSVERPDGSNFTLKIRSTKLEDSAMYFCASSDGDRFNYGYTFGSGTRLTVV.

This clonotype was seen just once. The rearrangement uses TRBV6-2 or TRBV6-3 and TRBJ1-3; possibly TRBD1 for D (5 bases). Germline loops: CDR1 MNHEY, CDR2 SVGEGT. Trimming removed 6 bases at V and 6 bases at J, with 9 bases between. The length of the CDR3 is 12 residues. In DNA, the CDR3 is TGTGCCAGCAGCCCGACAGAAAACACCATATATTTT. Protein: CASSPTENTIYF.

The CDR3 loop is CASSLDSSGANVLTF. The DNA of the CDR3 is TGTGCCAGCAGCCTTGACAGCTCTGGGGCCAACGTCCTGACTTTC. The chain is built from TRBV7-2 and TRBJ2-6; weak D call: TRBD1 (5 bases). The CDR3 covers 15 residues. Deletions cut 5 bases from V and 0 bases from J, with 8 bases between. Germline V lookup: CDR1 SGHTA, CDR2 FQGNSA.

V is TRBV7-8 and J is TRBJ1-1; no clear D gene. Germline CDR1 reads SGHVS; CDR2 reads FQNEAQ. The CDR3 is made up of 12 amino acids. Deletions cut 6 bases from V and 3 bases from J, with 8 bases between. The CDR3 DNA reads TGTGCCAGCAGGCAGATTTACACTGAAGCTTTCTTT. It specifies CASRQIYTEAFF.